This TCR beta chain was found in a study of cytomegalovirus exposure and HLA in healthy donors. Overall study context: In an early release, HLA-typed donors contributed about 80 million unique TCR sequences. Study-wide results and limits: Altogether, 160 or so TCR beta chains were recorded as cytomegalovirus-associated. Within an earlier analysis, most TCR beta V segments proved productive either about 90% or about 30% of the time. An analysis that came later showed most CMV-associated TCR beta chains appearing HLA-restricted.

The PCR employed 60 Vbeta primers together with 13 Jbeta primers. TCRdb keeps only in-frame clones here, not all; method: immunoSEQ multiplex PCR. The sample records some 150,000 clones, around 82% being singletons. This clone has just one count. Its specificity is not known. Germline V gene lookup returns CDR1 SNHLY and CDR2 FYNNEI. The J segment lost 2 bases and the V segment lost 6 bases, leaving 9 bases of the junction unmatched. The CDR3 is 16 residues long. The sample consisted of PBMCs. This chain links TRBV2 with TRBJ1-5; 8 nucleotides agree with TRBD1. This receptor was identified in a woman aged 40-49 years in good health and CMV-seropositive. The DNA of the CDR3 is TGTGCCAGCAGCACTTTTGGACAGGGTGGCAATCAGCCCCAGCATTTT. Its protein product is CASSTFGQGGNQPQHF. Based on the CDR3 plus reference TRBV2 and TRBJ1-5, the full variable domain is EPEVTQTPSHQVTQMGQEVILRCVPISNHLYFYWYRQILGQKVEFLVSFYNNEISEKSEIFDDQFSVERPDGSNFTLKIRSTKLEDSAMYFCASSTFGQGGNQPQHFGDGTRLSIL.